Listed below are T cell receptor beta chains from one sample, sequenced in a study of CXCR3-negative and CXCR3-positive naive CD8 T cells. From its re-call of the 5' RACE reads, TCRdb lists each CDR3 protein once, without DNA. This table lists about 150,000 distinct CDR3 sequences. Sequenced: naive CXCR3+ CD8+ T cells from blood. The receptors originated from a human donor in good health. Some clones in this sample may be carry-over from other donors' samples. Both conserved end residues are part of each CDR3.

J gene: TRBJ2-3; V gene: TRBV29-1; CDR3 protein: CSVVAGGPGDTQYF
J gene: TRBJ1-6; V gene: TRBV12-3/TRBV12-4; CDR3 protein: CASSLGAAPLHF
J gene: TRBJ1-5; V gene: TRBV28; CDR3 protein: CATTSPSGGWNQPQHF
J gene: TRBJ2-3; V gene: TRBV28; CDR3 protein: CASSFTSGPTDTQYF
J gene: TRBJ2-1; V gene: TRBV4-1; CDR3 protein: CASSQTQLSYNEQFF
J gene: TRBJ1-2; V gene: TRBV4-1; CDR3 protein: CASSTGPSNPYGYTF
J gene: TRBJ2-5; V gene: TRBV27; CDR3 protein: CASSSDPYRDYQETQYF
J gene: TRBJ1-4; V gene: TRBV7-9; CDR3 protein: CASSLGGRNEKLFF
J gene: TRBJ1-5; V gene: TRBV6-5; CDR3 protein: CASSWGQLREKHF
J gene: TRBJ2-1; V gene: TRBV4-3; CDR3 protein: CASQTDRAYNEQFF
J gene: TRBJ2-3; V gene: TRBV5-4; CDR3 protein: CASSLMGLTVTSTDTQYF
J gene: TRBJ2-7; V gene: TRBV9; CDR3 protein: CASSVDLGKDEQYF
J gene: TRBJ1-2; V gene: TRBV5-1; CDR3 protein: CASSSDLGSAFGYTF
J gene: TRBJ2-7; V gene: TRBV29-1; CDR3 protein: CSVEAGNSYEQYF
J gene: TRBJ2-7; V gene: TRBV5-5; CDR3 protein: CASSLGAWNYEQYF
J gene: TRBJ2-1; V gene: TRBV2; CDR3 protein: CASTSGQGVSYNEQFF
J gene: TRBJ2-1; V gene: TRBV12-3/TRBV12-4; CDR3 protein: CASSLGTSVYNEQFF
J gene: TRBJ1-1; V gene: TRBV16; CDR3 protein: CASSQLEGGTEAFF
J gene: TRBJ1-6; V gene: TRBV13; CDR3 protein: CASSLGRGPSSPLHF
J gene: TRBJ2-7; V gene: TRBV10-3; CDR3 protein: CAISEAASGRAPYEQYF
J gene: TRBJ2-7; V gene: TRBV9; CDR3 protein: CASSATGGGYEQYF
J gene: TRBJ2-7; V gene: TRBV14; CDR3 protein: CASSQGTPYEQYF
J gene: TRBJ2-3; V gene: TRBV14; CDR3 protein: CASSQDWSSHISTDTQYF
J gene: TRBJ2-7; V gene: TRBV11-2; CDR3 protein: CASSLASGTEQYF
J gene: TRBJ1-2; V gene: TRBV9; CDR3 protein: CASSVVGDYGYTF
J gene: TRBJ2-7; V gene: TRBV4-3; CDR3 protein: CASSQDRQLAGSYEQYF
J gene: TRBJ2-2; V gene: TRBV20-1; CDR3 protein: CSARGLAGTNTGELFF
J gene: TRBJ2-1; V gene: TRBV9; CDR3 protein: CASSAGFNEQFF
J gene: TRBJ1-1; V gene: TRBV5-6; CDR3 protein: CASSDGLSNTEAFF
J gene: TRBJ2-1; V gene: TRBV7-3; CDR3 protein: CASSSPGLTLHNEQFF
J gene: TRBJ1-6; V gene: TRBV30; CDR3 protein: CAWSAQDRGRSPLHF
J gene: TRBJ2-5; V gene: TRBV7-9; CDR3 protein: CASSLALVQGGAETQYF
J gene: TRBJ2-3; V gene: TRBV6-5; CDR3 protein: CASSYSGSLGGEQYF
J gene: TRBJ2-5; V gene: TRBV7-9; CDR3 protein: CASIEVGETQYF
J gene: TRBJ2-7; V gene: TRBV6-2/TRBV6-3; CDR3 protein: CASSYSSFTTEQFF
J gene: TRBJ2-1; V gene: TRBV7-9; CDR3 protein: CASSPPKGWSYNEQFF
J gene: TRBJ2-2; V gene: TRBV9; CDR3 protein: CASRAGTGELFF
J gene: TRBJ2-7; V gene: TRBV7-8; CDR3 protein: CASSSAPYEQYF
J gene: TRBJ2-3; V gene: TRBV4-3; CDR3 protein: CASSQDPSTQYF
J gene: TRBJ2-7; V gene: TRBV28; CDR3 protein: CASSLRTPVGYEQYF
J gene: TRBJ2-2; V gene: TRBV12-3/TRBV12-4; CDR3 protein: CASNEGFPGELFF
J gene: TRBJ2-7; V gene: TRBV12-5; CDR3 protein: CASGPTSYEQYF
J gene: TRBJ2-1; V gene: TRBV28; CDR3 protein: CASSSPIGTQYF
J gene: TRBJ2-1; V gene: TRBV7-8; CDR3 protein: CASSHPLLAGGLSLDEQFF
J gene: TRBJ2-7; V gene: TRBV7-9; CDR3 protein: CASSLAPREQYF
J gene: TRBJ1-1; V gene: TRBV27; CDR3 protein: CASGPGSTTEAFF